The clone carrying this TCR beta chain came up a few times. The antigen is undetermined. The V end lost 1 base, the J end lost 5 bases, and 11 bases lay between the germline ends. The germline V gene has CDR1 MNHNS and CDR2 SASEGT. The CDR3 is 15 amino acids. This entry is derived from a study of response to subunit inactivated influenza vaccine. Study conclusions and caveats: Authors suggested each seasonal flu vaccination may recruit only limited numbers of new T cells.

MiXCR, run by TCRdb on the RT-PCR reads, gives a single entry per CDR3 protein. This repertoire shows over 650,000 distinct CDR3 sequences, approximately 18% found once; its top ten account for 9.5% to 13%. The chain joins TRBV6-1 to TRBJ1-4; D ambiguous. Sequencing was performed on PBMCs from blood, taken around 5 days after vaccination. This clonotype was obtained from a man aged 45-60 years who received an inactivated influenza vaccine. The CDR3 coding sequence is TGTGCCAGCAGTGAAGTGGTCGGCCGAAATGAAAAACTGTTTTTT. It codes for CASSEVVGRNEKLFF.